These 25 T cell receptor beta chains originate from one sample sequenced in a study of blood T cell repertoires in COVID-19. Here immunoSEQ multiplex PCR was the method, and the copy in TCRdb shows in-frame clones only, minus some. The repertoire holds 98,000 or so clones, with 88% as singletons. The sequenced sample consisted of peripheral blood. These receptors were taken from a human donor in a cohort sampled during active COVID-19.

The genes are TRBV5-1 and TRBJ1-1; the D is unclear. The CDR3 is made up of 13 amino acids. Germline V gene lookup returns CDR1 SGHRS and CDR2 YFSETQ. With 7 bases removed from V and 0 bases from J, the gap between germline ends came to 10 bases. The CDR3 is CASASSLNTEAFF. CDR3 in DNA: TGCGCCAGCGCGTCCTCCCTGAACACTGAAGCTTTCTTT. Full variable domain (rest looked up from reference TRBV5-1 and TRBJ1-1): KAGVTQTPRYLIKTRGQQVTLSCSPISGHRSVSWYQQTPGQGLQFLFEYFSETQRNKGNFPGRFSGRQFSNSRSEMNVSTLELGDSALYLCASASSLNTEAFFGQGTRLTVV.

This chain connects TRBV5-6 to TRBJ1-5, with D uncertain. There are 15 residues in the CDR3. The germline V gene has CDR1 SGHDT and CDR2 YYEEEE. V lost 4 bases and J lost 3, with 14 bases in between. CDR3 residues: CASSEATITNQPQHF. The DNA for the CDR3 is TGTGCCAGCAGCGAAGCCACGATAACCAATCAGCCCCAGCATTTT.

The chain recombines TRBV7-9 with TRBJ2-5; 7 bases fit TRBD1. This CDR3 has 15 residues. The trim removed 5 bases at V and 0 bases at J, leaving 6 bases unmatched. CDR1 and CDR2 (germline): SEHNR, FQNEAQ (reference sequence). As DNA, the CDR3 is TGTGCCAGCAGCCAGCAGGGACAGAACCAAGAGACCCAGTACTTC. Translation: CASSQQGQNQETQYF.

V and J are TRBV19 and TRBJ2-1; D is possibly TRBD2 (7 bases). Trimming removed 8 bases at V and 4 bases at J, with 15 bases between. CDR3 length: 14 amino acids. From germline, CDR1 is LNHDA and CDR2 SQIVND (reference sequence). The CDR3 nucleotides are TGTGCCAGTGACCGCGGGGGCCGTTACAATGAGCAGTTCTTC. Translated, it gives CASDRGGRYNEQFF.

This chain joins TRBV11-1 and TRBJ2-7; a weak D match, TRBD2 (7 bases). The ends were cut back, 9 bases at V and 7 bases at J, with 25 bases in the middle. Germline V gives CDR1 SGHAT, CDR2 FQDESV (reference sequence). The CDR3 contains 15 residues. The CDR3 nucleotides are TGTGCCAGTACTCCCACCGCTCGGGGGGCTAGAGAGCAGTACTTC. This translates into CASTPTARGAREQYF. The entire variable domain, with the rest obtained from reference TRBV11-1 and TRBJ2-7, is as follows: EAEVAQSPRYKITEKSQAVAFWCDPISGHATLYWYRQILGQGPELLVQFQDESVVDDSQLPKDRFSAERLKGVDSTLKIQPAELGDSAMYLCASTPTARGAREQYFGPGTRLTVT.

In DNA form, the CDR3 reads TGTGCCAGCAGCGTAGAGGGGGGGCACACCGGGGAGCTGTTTTTT. It is translated as CASSVEGGHTGELFF. V and J are TRBV9 and TRBJ2-2, with D perhaps matching TRBD2 (7 bases). V was cut by 0 bases and J by 3 bases, with 9 bases left in between. Germline lookup yields CDR1 SGDLS and CDR2 YYNGEE. The CDR3 consists of 15 residues.

The chain couples TRBV27 to TRBJ2-1; 9 bases are shared with TRBD2. Germline trimming cut 6 bases from V and 7 bases from J; bases unmatched to any gene: 10. The germline CDR1 and CDR2 sequences are MNHEY and SMNVEV (reference sequence). The CDR3 is 15 amino acids. The CDR3 bases are TGTGCCAGCAGCGTAAGCGGGAGGTTCGAAAATGAGCAGTTCTTC. Translating it yields CASSVSGRFENEQFF.

This chain connects TRBV5-1 to TRBJ2-3, with 15 bases matching TRBD2. Trimming cost V 4 bases and J 5 bases; bases outside gene matches: 17. The CDR3 contains 20 residues. Germline V gene sequence: CDR1 SGHRS, CDR2 YFSETQ. The CDR3 sequence: CASSDPSGTSGRSGGDTQYF. DNA of the CDR3: TGCGCCAGCAGCGATCCTTCCGGGACTAGCGGGAGGAGCGGAGGAGATACGCAGTATTTT.

With respect to this clone: The same CDR3 is also encoded by other DNA sequences in this sample. The chain combines TRBV9 with TRBJ2-1, with 7 nucleotides matching TRBD2. The germline V gene encodes CDR1 SGDLS and CDR2 YYNGEE. V gave up 4 bases and J gave up 0 bases; unmatched junction bases: 4. CDR3 size: 15 residues. The CDR3: CASSPSGSSYNEQFF. As DNA, the CDR3 is TGTGCCAGCAGCCCTAGCGGAAGCTCCTACAATGAGCAGTTCTTC.

The V and J genes are TRBV10-3 and TRBJ2-1, with TRBD2 identical over 8 bases. This CDR3 contains 15 residues. Germline CDR1 is ENHRY and CDR2 is SYGVKD. V gave up 2 bases and J gave up 3 bases; unmatched junction bases: 3. The CDR3 DNA is TGTGCCATCAGTGAGGTAGCGGGATTCTACAATGAGCAGTTCTTC. This gives the protein CAISEVAGFYNEQFF.

This chain links TRBV19 with TRBJ2-7; D remains unclear. The CDR3 covers 12 residues. CDR1 and CDR2 (germline): LNHDA, SQIVND (reference sequence). The V end lost 3 bases, the J end lost 4 bases, and 7 bases lay between the germline ends. CDR3 loop: CASSMGPYEQYF. The CDR3 bases are TGTGCCAGTAGTATGGGCCCTTACGAGCAGTACTTC.

This sequence joins TRBV3-1 (or the pseudogene TRBV3-2) and TRBJ2-5; 7 nucleotides line up with TRBD1. The CDR3 sequence is 16 residues long. The V gene end was trimmed by 7 bases and the J gene end by 2 bases; junction bases not matched to a gene: 13. Germline-derived CDR1 and CDR2 are LGHDT and YNNKEL (reference sequence). The CDR3, as DNA: TGTGCCAGCACCACGTCCAGTACAGGGGCTCAAGAGACCCAGTACTTC. Translated, it gives CASTTSSTGAQETQYF.

The CDR3 bases are TGTGCCAGCAGCTTTCCCGGCAGGGCCTTTGGGGCCAACGTCCTGACTTTC. Translated, it gives CASSFPGRAFGANVLTF. The chain links TRBV5-6 to TRBJ2-6, with D possibly being TRBD1 (5 bases). Germline V gene data show CDR1 as SGHDT and CDR2 as YYEEEE. Trimming removed 2 bases from V and 3 bases from J, with 15 bases in between. CDR3 length: 17 amino acids.

About this clone itself: The same CDR3 can be traced to other DNA sequences in this sample. The gene calls are TRBV9 and TRBJ2-7; D is ambiguous. Germline CDR1 and CDR2: SGDLS and YYNGEE. The CDR3 spans 14 residues. V lost 3 bases to trimming and J lost 1 base, with 11 bases between them. This CDR3 reads CASSATSGSYEQYF. CDR3 nucleotides: TGTGCCAGCAGCGCGACCTCAGGATCCTACGAGCAGTACTTC.

This chain joins TRBV7-8 and TRBJ2-2, with a weak D call TRBD2 (5 bases). The CDR3 length is 15 residues. Trimming left V 8 bases short and J 3 bases short, with 16 bases between. CDR1 is SGHVS and CDR2 is FQNEAQ in the germline V gene. CDR3 nucleotide sequence: TGTGCCAGCCTCGACTTGGGGAGTGACACCGGGGAGCTGTTTTTT. Translated, it gives CASLDLGSDTGELFF.

The chain uses TRBV5-6 and TRBJ2-5, with 12 nucleotides matching TRBD2. J gave up 10 bases and V 2 bases, and 6 bases lay outside the gene matches. Per germline, CDR1 SGHDT and CDR2 YYEEEE. CDR3 length equals 14 residues. The CDR3 nucleotides are TGTGCCAGCAGCTTCGGGACTAGCGGGCGTGGCCAGTACTTC. This sequence encodes CASSFGTSGRGQYF.

In this sample, this clone turned up once. The chain carries TRBV7-9 and TRBJ2-7; 8 positions agree with TRBD1. The germline gives CDR1 SEHNR, CDR2 FQNEAQ (reference sequence). The J segment lost 2 bases and the V segment lost 1 base, leaving 4 bases of the junction unmatched. The CDR3 is 15 residues long. DNA of the CDR3: TGTGCCAGCAGCTTAGGGACAGGGAGGACCTACGAGCAGTACTTC. Translation: CASSLGTGRTYEQYF.

The rearrangement joins TRBV29-1 to TRBJ2-3; 7 bases fit TRBD1. The V gene end was trimmed by 0 bases and the J gene end by 3 bases; junction bases not matched to a gene: 9. The CDR3 sequence is 16 residues long. Germline CDR1 and CDR2: SQVTM and ANQGSEA. CDR3 DNA: TGCAGCGTTGAAGATCCCTGGGGGACAGATACAGATACGCAGTATTTT. Residues: CSVEDPWGTDTDTQYF.

The sample holds one count of this clone. The genes are TRBV13 and TRBJ2-7; TRBD2 matches at 7 bases. The germline V gene encodes CDR1 PRHDT and CDR2 FYEKMQ (reference sequence). The CDR3 runs to 15 residues. The trim removed 5 bases at V and 1 base at J, leaving 8 bases unmatched. CDR3 loop: CASSPSGTTSYEQYF. Here the CDR3 DNA reads TGTGCCAGCAGCCCTTCCGGGACTACGTCCTACGAGCAGTACTTC.

This clone was seen just once. V is TRBV3-1 (or the pseudogene TRBV3-2) and J is TRBJ1-1, with D unresolved. The CDR3 length is 13 residues. Germline V gene sequence: CDR1 LGHDT, CDR2 YNNKEL (reference sequence). Between the trimmed V and J ends, which lost 4 bases and 5 bases, there was a span of 11 bases. The CDR3 reads CASSRISGTEAFF. CDR3 sequence (DNA): TGTGCCAGCAGCCGGATCTCGGGGACTGAAGCTTTCTTT.

This clone was recorded once. The chain joins TRBV6-6 to TRBJ1-6; possible D gene TRBD1, 5 bases. The CDR3 contains 10 residues. Germline CDR1 is MNHNY and CDR2 is SVGAGI (reference sequence). In DNA form, the CDR3 reads TGTGCTACAGGCCGCGGGGGGCTCCACTTT. Protein product: CATGRGGLHF.

The V call is TRBV5-1, the J call TRBJ1-5; the D gene is possibly TRBD1 (6 bases). Germline CDR1 SGHRS, CDR2 YFSETQ. Trimming cost V 4 bases and J 0 bases, with 11 bases left between them. This CDR3 region has 15 residues. CDR3 sequence: CASSIQGLSNQPQHF. As DNA, the CDR3 is TGCGCCAGCAGCATACAGGGTCTTAGCAATCAGCCCCAGCATTTT.

The chain combines TRBV29-1 with TRBJ2-7, with D perhaps matching TRBD1 (5 bases). The CDR3 runs 12 residues. Germline loops: CDR1 SQVTM, CDR2 ANQGSEA. V lost 2 bases to trimming and J lost 5 bases, with 10 bases between them. CDR3 in DNA: TGCAGCGTTGAAAGGGGTGGCAACGAGCAGTACTTC. Amino acid sequence: CSVERGGNEQYF.

The chain couples TRBV5-4 to TRBJ2-5; D is unresolved. CDR1 and CDR2 (germline): SGHNT, YYREEE (reference sequence). Trimming took 4 bases from V and 7 from J, leaving 11 bases between them. This CDR3 has 12 residues. The CDR3 sequence: CASSPGPGTQYF. CDR3 bases: TGTGCCAGCAGCCCTGGCCCGGGGACCCAGTACTTC.

V and J are TRBV6-5 and TRBJ1-2; unclear D gene. The CDR3 spans 13 residues. Between the trimmed V and J ends, which lost 10 bases and 2 bases, there was a span of 14 bases. Per the germline V gene, CDR1 is MNHEY and CDR2 is SVGAGI. The DNA of the CDR3 is TGTGCCATCTATAGTACGGTGAACTATGGCTACACCTTC. Amino acids: CAIYSTVNYGYTF.